This T cell receptor beta chain was profiled in a study of T cells after somatic rescue of genetic block. Within the sample, this clone is medium-sized. Germline V CDR1 and CDR2: KGHSH, LQKENI. V lost 3 bases to trimming and J lost 0 bases, with 15 bases between them. CDR3 size: 16 residues. TCRdb keeps only in-frame clones here, not all; method: immunoSEQ multiplex PCR. This table holds some 15,000 clones, approximately 70% found once. This chain joins TRBV18 and TRBJ2-7; D is possibly TRBD2 (6 bases). The sequencing sample was made of peripheral blood mononuclear cells (PBMCs). The clonotype comes from a boy younger than 18. The CDR3: CASSPVFTSLSYEQYF. The CDR3, as DNA: TGTGCCAGCTCACCGGTCTTCACTAGCCTCTCCTACGAGCAGTACTTC. The variable domain in full, completed from reference TRBV18 and TRBJ2-7, reads NAGVMQNPRHLVRRRGQEARLRCSPMKGHSHVYWYRQLPEEGLKFMVYLQKENIIDESGMPKERFSAEFPKEGPSILRIQQVVRGDSAAYFCASSPVFTSLSYEQYFGPGTRLTVT.